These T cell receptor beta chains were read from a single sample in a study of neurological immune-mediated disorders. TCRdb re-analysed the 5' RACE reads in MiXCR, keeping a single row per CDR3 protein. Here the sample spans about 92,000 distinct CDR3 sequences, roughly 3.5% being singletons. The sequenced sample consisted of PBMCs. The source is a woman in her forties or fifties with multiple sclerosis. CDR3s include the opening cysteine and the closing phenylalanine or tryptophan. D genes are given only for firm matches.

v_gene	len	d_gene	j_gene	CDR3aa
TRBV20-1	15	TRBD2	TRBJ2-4	CSAPLRLAGDDIQYF
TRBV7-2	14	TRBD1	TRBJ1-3	CASSATGGGNTIYF
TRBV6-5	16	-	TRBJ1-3	CASSDLDTVGGYTIYF
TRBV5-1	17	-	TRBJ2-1	CASSAPGGSTEVYEQFF
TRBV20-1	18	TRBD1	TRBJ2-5	CSARDTGGFRKEVETQYF
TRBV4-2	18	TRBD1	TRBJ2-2	CASSQAGRGPGGIGELFF
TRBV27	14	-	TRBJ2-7	CASSQSRGSYEQYF
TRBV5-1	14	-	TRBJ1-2	CASSPNWNIRGYTF
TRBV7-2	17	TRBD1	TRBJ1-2	CASSLGQGALRGYGYTF
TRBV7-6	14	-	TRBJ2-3	CASSLGGGGDTQYF
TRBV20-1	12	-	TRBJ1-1	CSAQRTITEAFF